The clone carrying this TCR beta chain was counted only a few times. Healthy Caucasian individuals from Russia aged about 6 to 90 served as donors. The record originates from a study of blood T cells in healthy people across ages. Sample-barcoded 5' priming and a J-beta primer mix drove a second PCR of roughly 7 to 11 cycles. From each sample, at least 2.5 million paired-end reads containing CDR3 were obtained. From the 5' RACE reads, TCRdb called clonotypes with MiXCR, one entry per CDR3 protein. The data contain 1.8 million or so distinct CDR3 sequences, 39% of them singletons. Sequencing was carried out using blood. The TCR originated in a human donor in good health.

Here the CDR3 DNA reads TGTGCCAGCAGCCTACTGTTGAATGAAAAACTGTTTTTT. Translating gives CASSLLLNEKLFF. The rearrangement links TRBV7-2 to TRBJ1-4; D unclear. Germline V gene lookup returns CDR1 SGHTA and CDR2 FQGNSA. With 5 bases removed from V and 5 bases from J, the gap between germline ends came to 9 bases. The CDR3 loop spans 13 amino acids.